Each of the 5 T cell receptor beta chains below was sequenced from the same sample in a study of shared clonotypes between healthy human individuals. Clones were sequenced by immunoSEQ multiplex PCR, and TCRdb holds only the in-frame ones, with some missing. The sample lists some 2.4 million clones, roughly 93% seen once, with approximately 0.37% in the top ten. The source material was naive CD4+ T cells from PBMCs. Subset described: CD45RA+ positively selected. The receptors come from a man aged 18 to 35 in good health. Some clones in this sample may be carry-over from other donors' samples.

This clone occurred a few times. The chain joins TRBV19 to TRBJ1-1, with D possibly being TRBD1 (6 bases). The CDR3 spans 11 residues. Germline V gives CDR1 LNHDA, CDR2 SQIVND (reference sequence). Deletions cut 6 bases from V and 7 bases from J, with 9 bases between. CDR3 sequence (DNA): TGTGCCAGTAGGACGACAGGTGAAGCTTTCTTT. It specifies CASRTTGEAFF.

The rearrangement uses TRBV7-3 and TRBJ1-5; 8 nucleotides line up with TRBD1. V lost 3 bases to trimming and J lost 0 bases; unmatched junction nucleotides: 13. The CDR3 consists of 19 residues. Germline V gene data show CDR1 as SGHTA and CDR2 as FQGTGA. The CDR3, as DNA: TGTGCCAGCAGCTTCCAGGGGGCGCGAATCCCTTATAGCAATCAGCCCCAGCATTTT. Protein product: CASSFQGARIPYSNQPQHF.

The rearrangement links TRBV7-6 to TRBJ2-5; 10 bases match TRBD2. CDR3 length: 16 residues. Germline CDR1 and CDR2: SGHVS and FNYEAQ. V was clipped by 1 base and J by 6 bases; unmatched bases: 8. The CDR3: CASSLGAGGPSKTQYF. For the CDR3, the DNA is TGTGCCAGCAGCTTAGGAGCGGGAGGGCCGTCAAAGACCCAGTACTTC.

Regarding this clone: The sample carries other DNA sequences with the same CDR3. The chain recombines TRBV7-9 with TRBJ2-2; D perhaps matches TRBD2 (7 bases). CDR1 SEHNR and CDR2 FQNEAQ come from the germline V gene (reference sequence). The V gene lost 3 bases and the J gene lost 3 bases, with 11 bases spanning the gap. The CDR3 has 15 amino acids. CDR3 residues: CASSLRGGDTGELFF. The CDR3 DNA is TGTGCCAGCAGCTTGAGGGGGGGCGACACCGGGGAGCTGTTTTTT.

Only a few counts were recorded for this clone. Other DNA sequences in the sample encode the same CDR3. The CDR3 DNA sequence: TGCAGCGTTGCCGGGGATAGCAATCAGCCCCAGCATTTT. Encoded protein: CSVAGDSNQPQHF. The chain carries TRBV29-1 and TRBJ1-5; no clear D. Deletions cut 4 bases from V and 0 bases from J, with 7 bases between. Germline CDR1 and CDR2: SQVTM and ANQGSEA. The CDR3 is 13 residues long.